This T cell receptor (beta chain) was obtained from a study of blood T cell repertoires in COVID-19. Study-level information: The study drew acute and convalescent COVID-19 samples from the United States, Italy and Spain. From T cells, B-cell-depleted T cells, or PBMCs came the material, which was cDNA or gDNA.

Germline V gene data show CDR1 as SGHTA and CDR2 as FQGNSA. V dropped 3 bases and J dropped 9 bases, with 9 bases sitting between them. The CDR3 contains 13 residues. The data were produced by immunoSEQ multiplex PCR, yet TCRdb's version contains in-frame clones alone and is incomplete. The sample includes 350,000 or so clones, about 91% of them seen just once. Followed over time, Seattle patients had been enrolled while infection was active. V is TRBV7-2 and J is TRBJ1-6; D is ambiguous. The specimen was peripheral blood. The clonotype was recovered from a woman aged 25 to 45 with COVID-19, enrolled during active disease. CDR3 sequence reads: CASSLVRSSPLHF. The DNA of the CDR3 is TGTGCCAGCAGCTTGGTGAGGAGTTCACCCCTCCACTTT.